This T cell receptor (beta chain) was sequenced in a study of monozygotic twins with cystic fibrosis. Overall study results and limits: Median Simpson clonality of approximately 0.0091 suggested naive T cells predominated.

The germline V and J ends were trimmed by 1 base and 3 bases, with 12 bases remaining between them. The CDR3 consists of 15 residues. Germline V lookup: CDR1 SGHVS, CDR2 FNYEAQ. Using immunoSEQ multiplex PCR, the repertoire was profiled, and TCRdb retains in-frame clones only, with some absent. The data show approximately 34,000 clones, 95% to 98% seen once. As regards this clone: The antigen remains unidentified.

This rearrangement joins TRBV7-6 to TRBJ1-1; D may be TRBD1 (5 bases). Sequencing used blood. This TCR was recovered from a girl aged 2 to 10 with cystic fibrosis. In DNA, the CDR3 is TGTGCCAGCAGCTTAGAGGGGAGCGAGGACACTGAAGCTTTCTTT. It translates to CASSLEGSEDTEAFF.